This T cell receptor (beta chain) emerged from a study of blood T cell repertoires in COVID-19. Study information: The United States, Italy and Spain were the sources of the acute and convalescent COVID-19 samples. Sources were T cells, B-cell-depleted T cells, or PBMCs; the material itself was cDNA or gDNA.

Trimming stripped 2 bases from V and 8 bases from J, with 10 bases between. The CDR3 length is 13 residues. CDR1 and CDR2 (germline): LGHDT, YNNKEL (reference sequence). Original methodology: Amplification with reference gene primers provided the estimates of nucleated cell counts. TCRdb's table, derived via immunoSEQ multiplex PCR, lists solely in-frame clones and lacks some. The V and J calls and clone size come from that table; D and trimming were worked out from the DNA. This repertoire shows 150,000 to 200,000 clones, around 85% found once; its top ten account for 7.5% to 10%. This clone occurred once.

V gene TRBV3-1 (or the pseudogene TRBV3-2) combines with J gene TRBJ1-3, with D unclear. The sequencing input was peripheral blood. This TCR was sampled from a woman of 80 years or more with acute or convalescent COVID-19. The CDR3 here is CASSQREGYTIYF. In nucleotides, the CDR3 is TGTGCCAGCAGCCAAAGGGAGGGTTACACCATATATTTT.